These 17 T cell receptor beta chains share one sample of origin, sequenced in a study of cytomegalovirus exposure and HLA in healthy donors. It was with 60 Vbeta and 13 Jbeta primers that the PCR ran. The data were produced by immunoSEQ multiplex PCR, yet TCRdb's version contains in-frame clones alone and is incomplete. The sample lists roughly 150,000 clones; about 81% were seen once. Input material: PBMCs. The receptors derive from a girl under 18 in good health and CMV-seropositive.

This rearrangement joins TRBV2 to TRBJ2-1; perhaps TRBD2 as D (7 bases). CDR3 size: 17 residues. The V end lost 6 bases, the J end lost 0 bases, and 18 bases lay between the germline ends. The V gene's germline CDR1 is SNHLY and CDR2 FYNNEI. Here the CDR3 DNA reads TGTGCCAGCAGGGAGGACGGGGGGCGAAGCTCCTACAATGAGCAGTTCTTC. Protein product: CASREDGGRSSYNEQFF. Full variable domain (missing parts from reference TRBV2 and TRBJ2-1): EPEVTQTPSHQVTQMGQEVILRCVPISNHLYFYWYRQILGQKVEFLVSFYNNEISEKSEIFDDQFSVERPDGSNFTLKIRSTKLEDSAMYFCASREDGGRSSYNEQFFGPGTRLTVL.

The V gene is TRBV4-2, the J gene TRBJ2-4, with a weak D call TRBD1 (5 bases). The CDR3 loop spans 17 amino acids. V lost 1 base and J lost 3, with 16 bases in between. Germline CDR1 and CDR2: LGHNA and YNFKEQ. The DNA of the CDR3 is TGTGCCAGCAGCCAAGGTCCAGGCAGGGCGGACAAAAACATTCAGTACTTC. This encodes CASSQGPGRADKNIQYF.

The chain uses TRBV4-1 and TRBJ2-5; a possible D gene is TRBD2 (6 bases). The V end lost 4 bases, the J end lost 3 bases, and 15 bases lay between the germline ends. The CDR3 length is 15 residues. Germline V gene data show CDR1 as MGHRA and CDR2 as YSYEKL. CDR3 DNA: TGCGCCAGCAGCCCCTTGGGACTGACTAAAGAGACCCAGTACTTC. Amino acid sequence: CASSPLGLTKETQYF.

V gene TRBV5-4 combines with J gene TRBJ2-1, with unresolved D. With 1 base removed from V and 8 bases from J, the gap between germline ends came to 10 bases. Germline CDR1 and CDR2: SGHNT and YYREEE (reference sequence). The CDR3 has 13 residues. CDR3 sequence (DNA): TGTGCCAGCAGCTTGACATCCTGGCATGAGCAGTTCTTC. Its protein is CASSLTSWHEQFF.

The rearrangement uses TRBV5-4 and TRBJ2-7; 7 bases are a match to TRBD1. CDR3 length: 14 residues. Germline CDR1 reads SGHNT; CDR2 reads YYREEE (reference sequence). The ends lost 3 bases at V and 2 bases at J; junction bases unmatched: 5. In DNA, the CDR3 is TGTGCCAGCAGCTGGACAGGAACCACCTACGAGCAGTACTTC. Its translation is CASSWTGTTYEQYF.

CDR3 region: CASSQDASANEKLFF. The CDR3 coding sequence is TGCGCCAGCAGCCAAGACGCCAGCGCTAATGAAAAACTGTTTTTT. This chain connects TRBV4-1 to TRBJ1-4; D is undetermined. Germline-derived CDR1 and CDR2 are MGHRA and YSYEKL. This CDR3 has 15 amino acids. V shed 0 bases and J shed 3 bases, with 8 bases lying between them.

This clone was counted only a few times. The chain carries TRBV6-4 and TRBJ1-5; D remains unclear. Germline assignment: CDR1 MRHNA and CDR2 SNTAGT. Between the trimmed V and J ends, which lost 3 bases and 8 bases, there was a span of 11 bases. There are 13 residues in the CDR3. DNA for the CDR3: TGTGCCAGCAGTGAAGAGCCTCGTAAGCCCCAGCATTTT. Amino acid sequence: CASSEEPRKPQHF.

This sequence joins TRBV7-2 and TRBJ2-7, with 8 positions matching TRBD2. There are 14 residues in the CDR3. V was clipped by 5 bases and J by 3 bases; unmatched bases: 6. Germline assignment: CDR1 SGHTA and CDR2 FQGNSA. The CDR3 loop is CASSTGGDYYEQYF. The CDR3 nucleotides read TGTGCCAGCAGCACCGGGGGGGACTACTACGAGCAGTACTTC.

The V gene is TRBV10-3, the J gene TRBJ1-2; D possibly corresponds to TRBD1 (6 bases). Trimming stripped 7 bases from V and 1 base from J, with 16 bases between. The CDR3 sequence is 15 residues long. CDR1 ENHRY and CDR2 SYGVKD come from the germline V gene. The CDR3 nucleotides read TGTGCCATCAACGAGGGACAACGGCTTAACTATGGCTACACCTTC. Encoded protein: CAINEGQRLNYGYTF.

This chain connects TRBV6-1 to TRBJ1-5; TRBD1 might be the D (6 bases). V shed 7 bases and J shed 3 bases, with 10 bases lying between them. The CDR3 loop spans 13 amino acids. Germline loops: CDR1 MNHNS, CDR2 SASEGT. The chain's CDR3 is CASNRDPNQPQHF. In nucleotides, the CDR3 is TGTGCCAGCAACAGGGACCCCAATCAGCCCCAGCATTTT.

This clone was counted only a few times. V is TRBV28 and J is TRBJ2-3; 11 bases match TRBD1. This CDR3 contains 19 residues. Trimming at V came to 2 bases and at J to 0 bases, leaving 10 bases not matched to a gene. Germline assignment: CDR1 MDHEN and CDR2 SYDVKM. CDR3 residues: CASSLGQGAVYTSTDTQYF. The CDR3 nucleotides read TGTGCCAGCAGTTTAGGACAGGGGGCTGTCTACACTAGCACAGATACGCAGTATTTT.

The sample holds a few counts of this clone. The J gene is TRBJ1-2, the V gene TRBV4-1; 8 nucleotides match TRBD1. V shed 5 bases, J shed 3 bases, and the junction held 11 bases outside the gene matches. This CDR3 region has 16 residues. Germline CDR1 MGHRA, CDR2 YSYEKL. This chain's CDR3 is CASSVKDAGGYYGYTF. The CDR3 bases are TGCGCCAGCAGCGTCAAGGACGCAGGGGGCTACTATGGCTACACCTTC.

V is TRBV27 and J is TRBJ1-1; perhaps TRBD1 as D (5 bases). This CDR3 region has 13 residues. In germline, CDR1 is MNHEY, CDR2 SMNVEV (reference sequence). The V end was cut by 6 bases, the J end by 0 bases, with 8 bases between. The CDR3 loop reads CASRDKLNTEAFF. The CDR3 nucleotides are TGTGCCAGCAGGGACAAGTTGAACACTGAAGCTTTCTTT.

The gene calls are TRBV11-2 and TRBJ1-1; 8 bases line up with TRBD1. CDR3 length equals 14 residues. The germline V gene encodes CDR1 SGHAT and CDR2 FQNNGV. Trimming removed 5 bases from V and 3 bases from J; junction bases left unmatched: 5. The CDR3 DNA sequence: TGTGCCAGCAGCACCCGGGACAGGTACACTGAAGCTTTCTTT. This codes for CASSTRDRYTEAFF.

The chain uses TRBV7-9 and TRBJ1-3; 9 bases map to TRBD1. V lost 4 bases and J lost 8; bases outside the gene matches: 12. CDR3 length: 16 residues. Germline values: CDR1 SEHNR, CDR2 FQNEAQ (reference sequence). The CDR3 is CASSSYRDREDDTIYF. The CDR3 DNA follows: TGTGCCAGCAGCTCGTACCGGGACAGGGAGGACGACACCATATATTTT.

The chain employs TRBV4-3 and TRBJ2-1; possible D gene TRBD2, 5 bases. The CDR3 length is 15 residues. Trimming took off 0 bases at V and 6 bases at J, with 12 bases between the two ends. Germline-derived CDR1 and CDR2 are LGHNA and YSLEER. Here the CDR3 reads CASSQDDGEGNEQFF. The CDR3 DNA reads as TGCGCCAGCAGCCAAGATGACGGGGAAGGCAATGAGCAGTTCTTC.

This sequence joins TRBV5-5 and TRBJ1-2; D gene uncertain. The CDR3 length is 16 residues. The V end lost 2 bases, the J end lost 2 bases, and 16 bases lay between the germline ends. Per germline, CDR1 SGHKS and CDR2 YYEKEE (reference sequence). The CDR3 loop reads CASSLAAGPGNYGYTF. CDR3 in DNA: TGTGCCAGCAGCTTAGCTGCAGGCCCAGGCAACTATGGCTACACCTTC.